Listed below are T cell receptor beta chains from one sample, sequenced in a study of blood T cell repertoires in COVID-19. Some clones are missing from TCRdb's copy, which holds only in-frame ones; the method was immunoSEQ multiplex PCR. The data show around 300,000 clones, over 75% seen once. The sample consisted of peripheral blood. These receptors came from a woman between 65 and 79 years old with acute or convalescent COVID-19. Each CDR3 is given with its conserved first and last residue. A D gene is named only where the DNA matches it firmly. Not all rows give a size; the values are once, few, many and, for expanded clones, a class.

j_call,v_call,clone_size,d_call,cdr3_nt,cdr3_aa
TRBJ2-1,TRBV5-4,-,TRBD1,TGTGCCAGCAGCTTGGGGGGACAGGGTGCCTACAATGAGCAGTTCTTC,CASSLGGQGAYNEQFF
TRBJ1-1,TRBV6-6,-,-,TGTGCCAGCATTAGCGGGGGGCGTACTGAAGCTTTCTTT,CASISGGRTEAFF
TRBJ2-1,TRBV10-1,-,TRBD1,TGCGCCAGCAGTGGTAGTATGGGACAGAACAATGAGCAGTTCTTC,CASSGSMGQNNEQFF
TRBJ1-2,TRBV5-1,few,TRBD1,TGCGCCAGCAGCCCGGACAGGGGAATTGGCTACACCTTC,CASSPDRGIGYTF
TRBJ1-1,TRBV5-6,-,-,TGTGCCAGCAGCTTGAGGGAGGGGGGTATAGCTTTCTTT,CASSLREGGIAFF
TRBJ2-2,TRBV3-1/TRBV3-2,once,TRBD1,TGTGCCAGCAGCCAAGAGGGACAGGGGTTCCCCGGGGAGCTGTTTTTT,CASSQEGQGFPGELFF
TRBJ2-1,TRBV7-2,-,TRBD2,TGTGCCAGCAGCGCGCGGGGGGCCGTCTACAATGAGCAGTTCTTC,CASSARGAVYNEQFF
TRBJ1-2,TRBV20-1,-,-,TGCAGTGCTAGTGCAGACCCGACAGGAGCCTCTAAGGGCTACACCTTC,CSASADPTGASKGYTF
TRBJ1-5,TRBV6-4,-,-,TGTGCCAGCAGTGAAGGAGTGGAGGGAGGAAGCAATCAGCCCCAGCATTTT,CASSEGVEGGSNQPQHF
TRBJ2-1,TRBV6-5,-,-,TGTGCCAGCACCGACTACCGAAACAACAATGAGCAGTTCTTC,CASTDYRNNNEQFF
TRBJ2-1,TRBV11-2,-,TRBD2,TGTGCCAGCAGCCCTCGACGGGGGGTACATGAGCAGTTCTTC,CASSPRRGVHEQFF
TRBJ2-7,TRBV11-2,-,TRBD2,TGTGCCAGCAGCCCTCGACGGGGGGGTCGCGAGCAGTACTTC,CASSPRRGGREQYF
TRBJ1-1,TRBV18,-,TRBD1,TGTGCCAGCTCACCAGGGACAGGGGAGATCACTGAAGCTTTCTTT,CASSPGTGEITEAFF
TRBJ2-6,TRBV18,-,TRBD2,TGTGCCAGCTCGCGGACTAGCGGGGGGAATGGGGCCAACGTCCTGACTTTC,CASSRTSGGNGANVLTF
TRBJ1-5,TRBV4-2,-,-,TGTGCCAGCAGCCAAGACTTTTACAGGGATAGCAATCAGCCCCAGCATTTT,CASSQDFYRDSNQPQHF
TRBJ2-5,TRBV3-1/TRBV3-2,-,-,TGTGCCAGCAGCCTAGGGAGAGGTGCCTCCGGGGAGACCCAGTACTTC,CASSLGRGASGETQYF
TRBJ2-1,TRBV3-1/TRBV3-2,-,-,TGTGCCAGCAGCCAATGGAGCCGGGAAAAGTTCTTC,CASSQWSREKFF
TRBJ1-2,TRBV5-1,-,TRBD1,TGCGCCAGCAGGATATCAGGGACAGTCGACTATGGCTACACCTTC,CASRISGTVDYGYTF
TRBJ1-1,TRBV2,-,-,TGTGCCAGCAGAGGGACAGAAGCTTTCTTT,CASRGTEAFF
TRBJ2-5,TRBV12-2,-,-,TGTGCAAGTCGCGACGGGACATCAAGTGGCGGTCCCCAGTACTTC,CASRDGTSSGGPQYF